One sample yielded the 26 T cell receptor beta chains listed below, sequenced in a study of cytomegalovirus exposure and HLA in healthy donors. Sequenced by immunoSEQ multiplex PCR; TCRdb stores in-frame clones only, minus some. This table has approximately 260,000 clones, 80% to 90% appearing once. The sequencing sample was made of PBMCs. Receptors were obtained from a woman aged 18-29 years in good health and CMV-seronegative.

This rearrangement joins TRBV9 to TRBJ1-1; D is perhaps TRBD1 (5 bases). Germline V gene lookup returns CDR1 SGDLS and CDR2 YYNGEE. The germline V and J ends were trimmed by 4 bases and 5 bases, with 12 bases remaining between them. The CDR3 is made up of 13 amino acids. This CDR3 reads CASSRPGATEAFF. The CDR3 DNA reads as TGTGCCAGCAGCCGCCCTGGGGCGACTGAAGCTTTCTTT.

This sequence joins TRBV10-3 and TRBJ2-6, with D uncertain. Trimming took 3 bases from V and 0 from J, leaving 6 bases between them. CDR1 ENHRY and CDR2 SYGVKD come from the germline V gene. This CDR3 is 15 amino acids long. CDR3 amino acids: CAISDGGSGANVLTF. The CDR3 DNA is TGTGCCATCAGTGACGGCGGCTCTGGGGCCAACGTCCTGACTTTC.

The chain employs TRBV4-1 and TRBJ2-7; TRBD2 is a possible D gene (6 bases). The CDR3 has 16 amino acids. V shed 0 bases and J shed 6 bases, with 18 bases lying between them. Germline CDR1 and CDR2: MGHRA and YSYEKL. The CDR3 DNA reads as TGCGCCAGCAGCCAAGATCTGAGTAGCGGCGCAGGCGAGCAGTACTTC. Translation gives CASSQDLSSGAGEQYF.

This sequence joins TRBV5-1 and TRBJ2-3; D is undetermined. The CDR3 is made up of 11 amino acids. Germline V gene data show CDR1 as SGHRS and CDR2 as YFSETQ. Between the trimmed V and J ends, which lost 7 bases and 4 bases, there was a span of 7 bases. The CDR3 region is CASLLSDTQYF. CDR3 DNA: TGCGCCAGCTTGCTATCAGATACGCAGTATTTT.

This chain connects TRBV7-2 to TRBJ2-7; 11 bases map to TRBD2. CDR1 and CDR2 from the germline V gene are SGHTA and FQGNSA. The CDR3 runs to 15 residues. V lost 5 bases to trimming and J lost 2 bases; unmatched junction nucleotides: 5. The CDR3 sequence: CASSPLAGDTYEQYF. The CDR3 bases are TGTGCCAGCAGCCCACTAGCGGGGGACACCTACGAGCAGTACTTC.

This clone has only a few counts. The V call is TRBV19, the J call TRBJ2-5; possibly TRBD2 for D (6 bases). Trimming took 5 bases from V and 5 from J, leaving 15 bases between them. Germline V gene lookup returns CDR1 LNHDA and CDR2 SQIVND (reference sequence). This CDR3 has 14 residues. The CDR3 loop is CASSPGGGLETQYF. DNA of the CDR3: TGTGCCAGTAGTCCTGGTGGGGGACTGGAGACCCAGTACTTC.

DNA of the CDR3: TGTGCCAGCAGCTTAGGAGTCGGCGGAGATATCTACGAGCAGTACTTC. Amino acids: CASSLGVGGDIYEQYF. The J gene is TRBJ2-7, the V gene TRBV11-2; D unresolved. V lost 1 base to trimming and J lost 3 bases, with 16 bases between them. The CDR3 has 16 amino acids. Germline V gives CDR1 SGHAT, CDR2 FQNNGV. The whole variable domain, filled in from reference TRBV11-2 and TRBJ2-7, reads EAGVAQSPRYKIIEKRQSVAFWCNPISGHATLYWYQQILGQGPKLLIQFQNNGVVDDSQLPKDRFSAERLKGVDSTLKIQPAKLEDSAVYLCASSLGVGGDIYEQYFGPGTRLTVT.

This clone was seen only once. The V gene is TRBV6-1, the J gene TRBJ1-2, with D possibly TRBD1 on 5 matching bases. This CDR3 region has 14 residues. The V end was cut by 8 bases, the J end by 4 bases, with 17 bases between. CDR1 and CDR2 (germline): MNHNS, SASEGT. The CDR3 nucleotides are TGTGCCAGCTACTCTATGGGGCCCCTCTATGGCTACACCTTC. The encoded protein is CASYSMGPLYGYTF.

The rearrangement links TRBV29-1 to TRBJ1-1, with D possibly matching TRBD1 (6 bases). The germline V gene encodes CDR1 SQVTM and CDR2 ANQGSEA. The V end lost 1 base, the J end lost 5 bases, and 14 bases lay between the germline ends. The CDR3 is 14 residues long. The CDR3 DNA is TGCAGCGTTGAAGCACAGGGATTTAATACTGAAGCTTTCTTT. Protein: CSVEAQGFNTEAFF.

Regarding this clone: Mismatch with germline at one junction end may stem from a read error. The chain has TRBV11-2 and TRBJ2-7; 8 nucleotides line up with TRBD1. Germline values: CDR1 SGHAT, CDR2 FQNNGV. This CDR3 region has 13 residues. In DNA form, the CDR3 reads TGTGCCAGCAGCCGGTTATTGACAGGGGACCATTTCTTC. It codes for CASSRLLTGDHFF.

The J gene is TRBJ2-3, the V gene TRBV4-3; 9 bases are a match to TRBD2. Trimming took 1 base from V and 5 from J; bases not matched to a gene: 4. Germline assignment: CDR1 LGHNA and CDR2 YSLEER. The CDR3 runs to 15 residues. CDR3 residues: CASSQVARGGDTQYF. DNA of the CDR3: TGCGCCAGCAGCCAAGTTGCGCGGGGGGGAGATACGCAGTATTTT.

V is TRBV4-2 and J is TRBJ2-1, with D possibly TRBD2 on 6 matching bases. Germline values: CDR1 LGHNA, CDR2 YNFKEQ. The CDR3 runs to 15 residues. Trimming shortened V by 2 bases and J by 6 bases, and 14 bases separated the two germline ends. The CDR3: CASSQTGTFPNEQFF. DNA for the CDR3: TGTGCCAGCAGCCAAACCGGGACTTTTCCCAATGAGCAGTTCTTC.

This clone was seen only a few times. The chain recombines TRBV13 with TRBJ2-7; the match to TRBD1 covers 10 bases. The CDR3 length is 15 residues. The junction had 4 bases not matched to a gene; V was cut back by 5 bases and J by 0 bases. The germline V gene has CDR1 PRHDT and CDR2 FYEKMQ (reference sequence). This chain's CDR3 is CASSLRQGASYEQYF. CDR3 coding DNA: TGTGCCAGCAGCCTACGACAGGGGGCCTCCTACGAGCAGTACTTC.

V is TRBV14 and J is TRBJ2-7, with D unclear. Germline values: CDR1 SGHDN, CDR2 FVKESK. This CDR3 comprises 15 residues. V gave up 0 bases and J gave up 4 bases, with 13 bases separating them. CDR3 DNA sequence: TGTGCCAGCAGCCAAGATGGGCATCTCGCATACGAGCAGTACTTC. This encodes CASSQDGHLAYEQYF. The complete variable domain, with remaining parts taken from reference TRBV14 and TRBJ2-7, reads EAGVTQFPSHSVIEKGQTVTLRCDPISGHDNLYWYRRVMGKEIKFLLHFVKESKQDESGMPNNRFLAERTGGTYSTLKVQPAELEDSGVYFCASSQDGHLAYEQYFGPGTRLTVT.

This chain connects TRBV9 to TRBJ1-5; 8 bases align to TRBD1. The CDR3 consists of 15 residues. Germline trimming cut 0 bases from V and 6 bases from J; bases unmatched to any gene: 5. Germline V gene lookup returns CDR1 SGDLS and CDR2 YYNGEE. The CDR3 DNA is TGTGCCAGCAGCGTAGGGCAGGGGGCCAGTCAGCCCCAGCATTTT. Amino acids: CASSVGQGASQPQHF.

CDR3 residues: CASSLRQGQGDTQYF. The CDR3 DNA is TGTGCCAGCAGCTTAAGACAGGGCCAGGGAGATACGCAGTATTTT. The rearrangement links TRBV13 to TRBJ2-3; 7 bases are a match to TRBD1. The germline V gene has CDR1 PRHDT and CDR2 FYEKMQ (reference sequence). After removal of 2 bases from V and 5 bases from J, the junction contained 7 bases not matched to a gene. The length of the CDR3 is 15 residues.

The V call is TRBV6-4, the J call TRBJ1-1; possibly TRBD1 for D (5 bases). Germline CDR1 and CDR2: MRHNA and SNTAGT. CDR3 length: 11 amino acids. Trimming cost V 5 bases and J 11 bases, with 12 bases left between them. This CDR3 reads CASSHGGLAFF. The CDR3 coding sequence is TGTGCCAGCAGTCACGGGGGGTTGGCTTTCTTT.

J is TRBJ2-3 and V is TRBV6-6; D is perhaps TRBD2 (6 bases). The CDR3 length is 15 residues. Trimming removed 2 bases from V and 4 bases from J, with 13 bases in between. Germline V gene lookup returns CDR1 MNHNY and CDR2 SVGAGI (reference sequence). The DNA of the CDR3 is TGTGCCAGCAGTTACCCCTCCGGGAGCGCAGATACGCAGTATTTT. It yields the protein CASSYPSGSADTQYF.

The rearrangement links TRBV2 to TRBJ2-6; D is perhaps TRBD1 (5 bases). V was trimmed by 5 bases and J by 4 bases, leaving 18 bases between them. Germline V gene sequence: CDR1 SNHLY, CDR2 FYNNEI. The CDR3 has 17 amino acids. CDR3 sequence reads: CASSLPLQGSGANVLTF. CDR3 in DNA: TGTGCCAGCAGTCTTCCCCTTCAGGGTTCCGGGGCCAACGTCCTGACTTTC.

The rearrangement joins TRBV5-5 to TRBJ2-7; no definite D call. The CDR3 loop spans 12 amino acids. Germline lookup yields CDR1 SGHKS and CDR2 YYEKEE (reference sequence). Trimming left V 0 bases short and J 6 bases short, with 7 bases between. The DNA for the CDR3 is TGTGCCAGCAGCTTGGGACTCCCCGAGCAGTACTTC. Translated, it gives CASSLGLPEQYF.

V usage is TRBV7-2 and J usage is TRBJ1-4; D possibly corresponds to TRBD1 (5 bases). This CDR3 spans 14 amino acids. Germline V CDR1 and CDR2: SGHTA, FQGNSA. Trimming cost V 4 bases and J 6 bases, with 12 bases left between them. The CDR3 coding sequence is TGTGCCAGCAGCTCACCTACAGGTTATGAAAAACTGTTTTTT. Protein: CASSSPTGYEKLFF.

The rearrangement uses TRBV27 and TRBJ2-7; TRBD2 is a possible D gene (5 bases). Trimming cost V 3 bases and J 7 bases, with 13 bases left between them. Germline CDR1 MNHEY, CDR2 SMNVEV (reference sequence). The CDR3 contains 13 residues. The CDR3 loop is CASSLGWRGEQYF. In DNA form, the CDR3 reads TGTGCCAGCAGTTTGGGTTGGAGAGGGGAGCAGTACTTC.

The CDR3 region has the DNA TGCGCCAGCAGCCCGGGACTGGAGAACTATGGCTACACCTTC. This encodes CASSPGLENYGYTF. The rearrangement uses TRBV5-1 and TRBJ1-2; perhaps TRBD1 as D (5 bases). The V gene's germline CDR1 is SGHRS and CDR2 YFSETQ. Trimming took 4 bases from V and 2 from J, leaving 12 bases between them. This CDR3 has 14 residues.

The table lists this clone with a few counts. The rearrangement links TRBV6-6 to TRBJ1-2; 7 bases fit TRBD1. J lost 5 bases, V lost 6 bases, and 9 bases had no gene match. The CDR3 spans 14 residues. Germline lookup yields CDR1 MNHNY and CDR2 SVGAGI (reference sequence). As DNA, the CDR3 is TGTGCCAGCAGCTCGGCCGGGACAGAGTATGGCTACACCTTC. It is translated as CASSSAGTEYGYTF.

This clone came up a few times. This chain connects TRBV6-1 to TRBJ2-7, with D possibly being TRBD1 (5 bases). V lost 5 bases and J 1 base, leaving 9 bases between the germline ends. This CDR3 region has 13 residues. CDR1 and CDR2 (germline): MNHNS, SASEGT. The CDR3 protein is CASSPGFSYEQYF. The CDR3, as DNA: TGTGCCAGCAGTCCAGGGTTTTCCTACGAGCAGTACTTC.

This chain uses TRBV11-3 with TRBJ2-1; TRBD2 agrees at 7 bases. Germline lookup yields CDR1 SGHNT and CDR2 YENEEA. The CDR3 consists of 13 residues. V lost 5 bases to trimming and J lost 3 bases; unmatched junction nucleotides: 1. This chain's CDR3 is CASSLAVYNEQFF. Here the CDR3 DNA reads TGTGCCAGCAGCCTAGCGGTCTACAATGAGCAGTTCTTC.